This entry lists 19 T cell receptor beta chains sequenced from one sample in a study of blood T cell repertoires in COVID-19 (dated by TCRdb to the early 2020s). Library preparation employed the immunoSEQ multiplex PCR assay. The immuneACCESS repertoire file appears here via TCRdb, limited to in-frame rearrangements. These files lack a portion of the clones; in checked studies, under half of the deficit traces to unresolved V genes, and the cause of the others is not known. In this sample the table shows 150,000 to 200,000 clones, approximately 92% of which occur a single time. About 5% of the sample goes to the ten largest clones. Input material: peripheral blood. These TCRs come from a woman aged 50 to 60 with acute or convalescent COVID-19.

The chain recombines TRBV10-3 with TRBJ1-4, with 7 bases fitting TRBD1. This CDR3 region has 15 residues. Germline V gene lookup returns CDR1 ENHRY and CDR2 SYGVKD. V lost 5 bases and J lost 4; bases outside the gene matches: 7. CDR3 bases: TGTGCCATCAGTTCCACCGGGACAGTTAATGAAAAACTGTTTTTT. Its translation: CAISSTGTVNEKLFF.

J is TRBJ1-3 and V is TRBV2; D may be TRBD1 (6 bases). The CDR3 is 14 residues long. V was pared by 6 bases and J by 0 bases, with 9 bases between. Germline CDR1 is SNHLY and CDR2 is FYNNEI. CDR3 coding DNA: TGTGCCAGCAGACAGGGTGGCTCTGGAAACACCATATATTTT. Protein: CASRQGGSGNTIYF.

The rearrangement links TRBV5-1 to TRBJ1-6; D unresolved. This CDR3 comprises 16 residues. Looked up from germline, CDR1 is SGHRS and CDR2 is YFSETQ. V shed 0 bases and J shed 7 bases, with 14 bases lying between them. The CDR3 here is CASSLEDQRVNSPLHF. The CDR3 DNA sequence: TGCGCCAGCAGCTTGGAAGATCAGAGGGTGAATTCACCCCTCCACTTT. Filled out from reference TRBV5-1 and TRBJ1-6, the complete variable domain reads KAGVTQTPRYLIKTRGQQVTLSCSPISGHRSVSWYQQTPGQGLQFLFEYFSETQRNKGNFPGRFSGRQFSNSRSEMNVSTLELGDSALYLCASSLEDQRVNSPLHFGNGTRLTVT.

J is TRBJ1-2 and V is TRBV9; TRBD1 matches at 9 bases. J lost 4 bases, V lost 0 bases, and 10 bases had no gene match. Germline V lookup: CDR1 SGDLS, CDR2 YYNGEE. This CDR3 has 17 residues. The CDR3 DNA follows: TGTGCCAGCAGCGTAGCGGGGGGGACAGGGAAAAGCTATGGCTACACCTTC. Protein sequence: CASSVAGGTGKSYGYTF.

The chain employs TRBV11-3 and TRBJ2-1; no definite D call. The CDR3 runs 12 residues. Trimming removed 0 bases at V and 9 bases at J, with 6 bases between. Germline V gene sequence: CDR1 SGHNT, CDR2 YENEEA. The CDR3 here is CASSLDSGEQFF. The CDR3 nucleotides read TGTGCCAGCAGCTTAGACTCCGGTGAGCAGTTCTTC.

The sample holds one count of this clone. V usage is TRBV19 and J usage is TRBJ1-2; D gene unclear. Trimming stripped 7 bases from V and 0 bases from J, with 9 bases between. The CDR3 is made up of 13 amino acids. From germline, CDR1 is LNHDA and CDR2 SQIVND (reference sequence). In nucleotides, the CDR3 is TGTGCCAGTAAGTTGAGTCCTAACTATGGCTACACCTTC. Its translation: CASKLSPNYGYTF.

The chain uses TRBV30 and TRBJ1-1; D perhaps matches TRBD1 (5 bases). Germline assignment: CDR1 GTSNPN and CDR2 SVGIG (reference sequence). Trimming pared 1 base from V and 8 bases from J, leaving 17 bases between. The CDR3 extends over 14 amino acids. The CDR3 bases are TGTGCCTGGAGTGAAAAAGGGGCTTCTGGGGAAGCTTTCTTT. It translates to CAWSEKGASGEAFF.

The chain has TRBV5-4 and TRBJ2-1; 7 nucleotides line up with TRBD2. With 7 bases clipped from V and 3 bases from J, the junction kept 10 bases outside the gene matches. Per germline, CDR1 SGHNT and CDR2 YYREEE (reference sequence). The CDR3 length is 15 residues. The CDR3 DNA is TGTGCCAGCGCCCTATGGGGGGGGGACTACAATGAGCAGTTCTTC. Its translation is CASALWGGDYNEQFF.

The CDR3 DNA reads TGTGCCATCAGTGGTCAGAACTATGGCTACACCTTC. It encodes CAISGQNYGYTF. The chain has TRBV10-3 and TRBJ1-2, with D hard to call. There are 12 residues in the CDR3. Germline CDR1 and CDR2: ENHRY and SYGVKD. Trimming removed 4 bases at V and 2 bases at J, with 5 bases between.

The chain uses TRBV30 and TRBJ1-6, with D uncertain. V shed 4 bases and J shed 7 bases, with 8 bases lying between them. This CDR3 is built from 12 residues. CDR1 GTSNPN and CDR2 SVGIG come from the germline V gene (reference sequence). The CDR3 spells CAWMAKNSPLHF. As DNA, the CDR3 is TGTGCCTGGATGGCCAAAAATTCACCCCTCCACTTT.

This chain uses TRBV11-2 with TRBJ1-2; D possibly corresponds to TRBD1 (5 bases). The germline gives CDR1 SGHAT, CDR2 FQNNGV. This CDR3 has 15 residues. Trimming took 2 bases from V and 1 from J, leaving 11 bases between them. DNA for the CDR3: TGTGCCAGCAGCTTATCCGCAGGGTTTAACTATGGCTACACCTTC. It yields the protein CASSLSAGFNYGYTF.

The gene calls are TRBV19 and TRBJ2-3; 11 bases agree with TRBD2. V was pared by 5 bases and J by 3 bases, with 10 bases of the junction left unmatched. Germline CDR1 reads LNHDA; CDR2 reads SQIVND (reference sequence). There are 17 residues in the CDR3. The CDR3 DNA sequence: TGTGCCAGTAGTGTCGTACTAGCGGGAGCGAGGACAGATACGCAGTATTTT. Its translation: CASSVVLAGARTDTQYF.

The genes are TRBV12-3 or TRBV12-4 and TRBJ1-1, with D unresolved. Trimming took off 3 bases at V and 11 bases at J, with 13 bases between the two ends. The CDR3 extends over 12 amino acids. The CDR3 DNA follows: TGTGCCAGCAGTTTGCGTCTTGTTATGGCTTTCTTT. Translation: CASSLRLVMAFF.

This chain links TRBV10-3 with TRBJ2-5; D gene ambiguous. Germline V gives CDR1 ENHRY, CDR2 SYGVKD. V lost 3 bases and J 6 bases, leaving 17 bases between the germline ends. The CDR3 length is 15 residues. The CDR3 bases are TGTGCCATCAGTGACCCGACCGCGGTTGGAAAGACCCAGTACTTC. Its translation: CAISDPTAVGKTQYF.

The chain has TRBV27 and TRBJ2-3, with a weak D call TRBD2 (7 bases). CDR1 and CDR2 (germline): MNHEY, SMNVEV (reference sequence). Between the trimmed V and J ends, which lost 6 bases and 2 bases, there was a span of 9 bases. This CDR3 has 13 residues. The CDR3 reads CASRRGATDTQYF. The CDR3 nucleotides read TGTGCCAGCAGACGGGGGGCCACAGATACGCAGTATTTT.

V gene TRBV27 combines with J gene TRBJ2-7; TRBD2 matches at 9 bases. The CDR3 has 14 amino acids. Trimming at V came to 4 bases and at J to 4 bases, leaving 5 bases not matched to a gene. CDR1 is MNHEY, CDR2 SMNVEV, per germline (reference sequence). DNA for the CDR3: TGTGCCAGCAGTTCCGGACTAGCGACGTACGAGCAGTACTTC. Its protein product is CASSSGLATYEQYF.

The chain combines TRBV19 with TRBJ2-4, with a possible D match to TRBD2 (6 bases). The germline CDR1 and CDR2 sequences are LNHDA and SQIVND (reference sequence). This CDR3 is built from 15 residues. Trimming cost V 6 bases and J 3 bases, with 15 bases left between them. DNA of the CDR3: TGTGCCAGTAGCGAGACACTGGGGGGCAAAAACATTCAGTACTTC. Encoded protein: CASSETLGGKNIQYF.

The chain employs TRBV7-2 and TRBJ1-3, with D hard to call. V was shortened by 3 bases and J by 4 bases, with 10 bases between the two germline ends. Germline assignment: CDR1 SGHTA and CDR2 FQGNSA. The CDR3 contains 14 residues. The CDR3 region is CASSLGPIGNTIYF. DNA of the CDR3: TGTGCCAGCAGCTTGGGCCCCATCGGAAACACCATATATTTT.

V is TRBV6-2 or TRBV6-3 and J is TRBJ2-7, with unresolved D. Germline V CDR1 and CDR2: MNHEY, SVGEGT. V lost 6 bases and J lost 4, with 16 bases in between. This CDR3 has 14 amino acids. CDR3: CASSSLLKLYEQYF. Written as DNA, the CDR3 is TGTGCCAGCAGCTCTTTACTGAAATTGTACGAGCAGTACTTC.